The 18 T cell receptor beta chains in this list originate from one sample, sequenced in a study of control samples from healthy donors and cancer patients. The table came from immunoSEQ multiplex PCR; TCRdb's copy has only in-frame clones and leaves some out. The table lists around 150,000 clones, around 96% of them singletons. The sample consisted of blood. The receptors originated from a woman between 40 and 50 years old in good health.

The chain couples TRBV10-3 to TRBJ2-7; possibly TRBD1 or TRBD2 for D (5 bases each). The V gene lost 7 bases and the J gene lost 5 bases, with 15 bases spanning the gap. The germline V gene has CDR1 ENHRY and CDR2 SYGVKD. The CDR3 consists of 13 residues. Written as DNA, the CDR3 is TGTGCCATCAAGGGGAGTTCGACCCACGAGCAGTACTTC. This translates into CAIKGSSTHEQYF.

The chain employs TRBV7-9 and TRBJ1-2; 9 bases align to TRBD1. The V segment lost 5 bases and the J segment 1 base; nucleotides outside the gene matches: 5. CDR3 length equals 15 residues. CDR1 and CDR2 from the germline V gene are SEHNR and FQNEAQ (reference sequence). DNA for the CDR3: TGTGCCAGCAGCACCCAGGACAGGGGTAACTATGGCTACACCTTC. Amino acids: CASSTQDRGNYGYTF. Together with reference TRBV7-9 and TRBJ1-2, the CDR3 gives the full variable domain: DTGVSQNPRHKITKRGQNVTFRCDPISEHNRLYWYRQTLGQGPEFLTYFQNEAQLEKSRLLSDRFSAERPKGSFSTLEIQRTEQGDSAMYLCASSTQDRGNYGYTFGSGTRLTVV.

As DNA, the CDR3 is TGTGCCAGCAGTGAACGGTTTGGCGCTGAAGCTTTCTTT. It encodes CASSERFGAEAFF. This rearrangement joins TRBV2 to TRBJ1-1; no clear D. The ends were cut back, 2 bases at V and 6 bases at J, with 10 bases in the middle. Germline V gene lookup returns CDR1 SNHLY and CDR2 FYNNEI. The CDR3 covers 13 residues.

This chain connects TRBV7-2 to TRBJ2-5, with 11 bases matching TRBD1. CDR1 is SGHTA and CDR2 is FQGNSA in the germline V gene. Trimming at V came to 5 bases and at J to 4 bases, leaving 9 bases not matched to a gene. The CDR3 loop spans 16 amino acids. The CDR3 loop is CASSDRTGGGIETQYF. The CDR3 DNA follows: TGTGCCAGCAGCGACCGGACAGGGGGCGGGATAGAGACCCAGTACTTC.

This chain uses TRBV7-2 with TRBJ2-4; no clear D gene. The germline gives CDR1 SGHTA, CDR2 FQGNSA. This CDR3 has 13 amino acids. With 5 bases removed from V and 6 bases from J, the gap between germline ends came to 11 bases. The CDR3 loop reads CASSPPPGNIQYF. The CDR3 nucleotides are TGTGCCAGCAGCCCGCCCCCGGGAAACATTCAGTACTTC.

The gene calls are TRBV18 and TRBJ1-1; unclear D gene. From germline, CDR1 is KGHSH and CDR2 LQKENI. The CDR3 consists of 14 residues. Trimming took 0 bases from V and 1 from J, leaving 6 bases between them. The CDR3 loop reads CASSPPQKNTEAFF. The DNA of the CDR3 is TGTGCCAGCTCACCACCACAGAAGAACACTGAAGCTTTCTTT.

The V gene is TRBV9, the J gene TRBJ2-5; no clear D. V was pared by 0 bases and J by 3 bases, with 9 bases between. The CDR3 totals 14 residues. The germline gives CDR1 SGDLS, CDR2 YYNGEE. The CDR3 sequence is CASSVGHSKETQYF. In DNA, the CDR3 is TGTGCCAGCAGCGTAGGTCACAGCAAAGAGACCCAGTACTTC.

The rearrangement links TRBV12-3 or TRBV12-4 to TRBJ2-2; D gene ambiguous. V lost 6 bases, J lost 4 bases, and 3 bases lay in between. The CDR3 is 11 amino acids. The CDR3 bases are TGTGCCAGCAGAATCACCGGGGAGCTGTTTTTT. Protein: CASRITGELFF.

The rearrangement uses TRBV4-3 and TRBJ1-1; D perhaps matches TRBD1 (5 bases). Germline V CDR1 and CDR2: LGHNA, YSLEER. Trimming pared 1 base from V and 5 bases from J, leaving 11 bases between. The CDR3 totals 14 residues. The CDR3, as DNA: TGCGCCAGCAGCCAAGCAGGCTGGGGGACTGAAGCTTTCTTT. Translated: CASSQAGWGTEAFF.

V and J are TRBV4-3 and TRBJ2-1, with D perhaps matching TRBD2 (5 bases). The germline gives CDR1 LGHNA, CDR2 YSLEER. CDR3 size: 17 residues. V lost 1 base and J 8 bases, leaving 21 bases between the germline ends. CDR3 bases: TGCGCCAGCAGCCAAGCCCGAAGACTAAGTCCCGTCCATGAGCAGTTCTTC. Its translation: CASSQARRLSPVHEQFF.

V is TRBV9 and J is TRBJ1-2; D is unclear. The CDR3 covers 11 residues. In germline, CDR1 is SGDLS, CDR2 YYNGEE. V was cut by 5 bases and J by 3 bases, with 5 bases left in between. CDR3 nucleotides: TGTGCCAGCAGTACGGACTATGGCTACACCTTC. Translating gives CASSTDYGYTF.

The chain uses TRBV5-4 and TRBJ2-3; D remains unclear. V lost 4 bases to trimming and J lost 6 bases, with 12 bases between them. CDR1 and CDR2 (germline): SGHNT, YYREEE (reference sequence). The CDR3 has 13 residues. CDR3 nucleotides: TGTGCCAGCAGCGGCTTTGGGTCCGATACGCAGTATTTT. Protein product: CASSGFGSDTQYF.

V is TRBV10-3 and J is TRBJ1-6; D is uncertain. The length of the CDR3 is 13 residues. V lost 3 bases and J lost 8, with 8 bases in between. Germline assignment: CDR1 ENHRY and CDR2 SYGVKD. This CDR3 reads CAISDSEDSPLHF. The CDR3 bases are TGTGCCATCAGTGACTCCGAGGATTCACCCCTCCACTTT.

The CDR3, as DNA: TGTGCCAGCAGCTTCCGTGAAAAACTGTTTTTT. This codes for CASSFREKLFF. The chain recombines TRBV5-5 with TRBJ1-4; D is ambiguous. This CDR3 region has 11 residues. Between the trimmed V and J ends, which lost 2 bases and 7 bases, there was a span of 3 bases. The germline CDR1 and CDR2 sequences are SGHKS and YYEKEE (reference sequence).

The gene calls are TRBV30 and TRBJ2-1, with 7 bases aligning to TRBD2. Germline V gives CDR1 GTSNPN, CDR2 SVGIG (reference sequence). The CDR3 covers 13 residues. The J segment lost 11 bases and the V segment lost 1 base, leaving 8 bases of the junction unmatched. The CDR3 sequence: CAWSAELAQKQFF. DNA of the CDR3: TGTGCCTGGAGTGCCGAACTAGCGCAGAAGCAGTTCTTC.

The CDR3 loop reads CASSGAAPNQPQHF. The CDR3 coding sequence is TGCGCCAGCAGCGGGGCGGCACCGAATCAGCCCCAGCATTTT. The V gene is TRBV4-1, the J gene TRBJ1-5, with a possible D match to TRBD1 (5 bases). Looked up from germline, CDR1 is MGHRA and CDR2 is YSYEKL. The CDR3 is made up of 14 amino acids. V dropped 5 bases and J dropped 4 bases, with 12 bases sitting between them.

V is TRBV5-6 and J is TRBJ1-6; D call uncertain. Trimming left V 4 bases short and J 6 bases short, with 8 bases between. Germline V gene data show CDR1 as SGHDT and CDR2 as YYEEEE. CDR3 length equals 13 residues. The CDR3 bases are TGTGCCAGCAGCCAGAGGGTTAATTCACCCCTCCACTTT. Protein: CASSQRVNSPLHF.

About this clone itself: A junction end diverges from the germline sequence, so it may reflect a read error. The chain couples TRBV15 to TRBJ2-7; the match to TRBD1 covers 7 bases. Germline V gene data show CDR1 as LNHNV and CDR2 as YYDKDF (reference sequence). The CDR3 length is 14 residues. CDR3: CVTSRETGLGEQYF. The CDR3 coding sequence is TGTGTCACCAGCAGAGAGACAGGGTTGGGGGAGCAGTACTTC.